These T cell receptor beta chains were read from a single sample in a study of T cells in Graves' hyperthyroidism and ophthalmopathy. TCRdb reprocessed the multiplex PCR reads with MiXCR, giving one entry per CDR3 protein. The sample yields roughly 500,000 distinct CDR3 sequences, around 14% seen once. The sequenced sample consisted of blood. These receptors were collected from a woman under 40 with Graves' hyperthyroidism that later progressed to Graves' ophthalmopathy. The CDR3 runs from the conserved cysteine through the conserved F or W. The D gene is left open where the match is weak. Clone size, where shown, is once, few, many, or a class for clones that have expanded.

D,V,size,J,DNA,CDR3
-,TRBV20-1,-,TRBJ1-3,TGCAGTGCTAGAGATTGGAGGGCAGGCGGCTCTGGAAACACCATATATTTT,CSARDWRAGGSGNTIYF
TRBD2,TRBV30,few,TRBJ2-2,TGTGCCTCCACTCGGGCCCTAGCGGACCACACCGGGGAGCTGTTTTTT,CASTRALADHTGELFF
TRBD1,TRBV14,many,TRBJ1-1,TGTGCCAGCAGCCAGACCGGACAGGGAGTAGCTTTCTTT,CASSQTGQGVAFF
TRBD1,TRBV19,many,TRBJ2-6,TGTGCCAGTAGTAGGGGGACAGGTGGTACTGGGGCCAACGTCCTGACTTTC,CASSRGTGGTGANVLTF
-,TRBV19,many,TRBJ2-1,TGTGCCAGTAGGTCGGACTCGGGGTCCCTCTACAATGAGCAGTTCTTC,CASRSDSGSLYNEQFF
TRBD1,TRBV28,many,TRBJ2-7,TGTGCCAGCAGTTTATCCCCGACAGGGGGCTACGAGCAGTACTTC,CASSLSPTGGYEQYF
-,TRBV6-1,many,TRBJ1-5,TGTGCCAGCACAAGGGGCCGCGATAGCAATCAGCCCCAGCATTTT,CASTRGRDSNQPQHF
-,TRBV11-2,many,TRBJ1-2,TGTGCCAGCAGCTTAGGGGGGGGTCGGGGAACTAACTATGGCTACACCTTC,CASSLGGGRGTNYGYTF
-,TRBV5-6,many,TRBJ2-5,TGTGCCAGCAGCTTGGGACAGGGGGGACTAGCGCAACTTCAAGAGACCCAGTACTTC,CASSLGQGGLAQLQETQYF
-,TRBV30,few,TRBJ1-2,TGTGCCTGGAGTGTTTTCGGAGATTGGTATGGCTACACCTTC,CAWSVFGDWYGYTF
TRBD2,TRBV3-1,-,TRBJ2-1,TGTGCCAGCAGCTTACGGACTAGCGGGAAGGGCAATGAGCAGTTCTTC,CASSLRTSGKGNEQFF
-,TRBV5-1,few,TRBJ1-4,TGCGCCAGCAGCCCCGAGACAAATACGGGACTGTTTTTT,CASSPETNTGLFF
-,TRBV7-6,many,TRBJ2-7,TGTGCCAGCAGCTCCCCCGCCGGGGGGCGCCACGAGCAGTACTTC,CASSSPAGGRHEQYF
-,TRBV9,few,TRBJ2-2,TGTGCCAGCAGCGTAGCTACGAGAGGTCCTATGAACACCGGGGAGCTGTTTTTT,CASSVATRGPMNTGELFF
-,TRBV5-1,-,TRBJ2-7,TGCGCCAGCAGCTCGGCGTCCCTACCTACCTACAAGCAGTACTTC,CASSSASLPTYKQYF
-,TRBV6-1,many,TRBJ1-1,TGTGCCAGCAGAAAACTTTACATGAACACTGAAGCTTTCTTT,CASRKLYMNTEAFF
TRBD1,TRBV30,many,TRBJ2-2,TGTGCCTGGAGATGGGGACAGACCGGGGAGCTGTTTTTT,CAWRWGQTGELFF
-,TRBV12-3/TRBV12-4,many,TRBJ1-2,TGTGCCAGCAGTTTGGGACGGCAGCGGGGGGGTGGCTACACCTTC,CASSLGRQRGGGYTF